This T cell receptor (beta chain) was observed in a study of blood T cell repertoires in COVID-19. The CDR3 loop spans 13 amino acids. V gave up 7 bases and J gave up 4 bases, with 10 bases separating them. Germline V gives CDR1 MGHDK, CDR2 SYGVNS. In the authors' workflow: Quantification of nucleated cells was approximated via reference gene primer amplification. Assay used: immunoSEQ multiplex PCR; TCRdb lists only in-frame clones, some missing. V, J and clone size derive from that table, while D and trimming were established from the DNA sequence. This sample has about 160,000 clones; roughly 80% occur once, and the top ten carry 5.5% to 7.5%.

The source is a woman aged 40-49 years with COVID-19, enrolled during active disease. Source material: peripheral blood. This chain links TRBV25-1 with TRBJ2-2; weak D call: TRBD1 (6 bases). The CDR3 DNA reads as TGTGCCAGCAAGGACAGCCCCACCGGGGAGCTGTTTTTT. Protein product: CASKDSPTGELFF.